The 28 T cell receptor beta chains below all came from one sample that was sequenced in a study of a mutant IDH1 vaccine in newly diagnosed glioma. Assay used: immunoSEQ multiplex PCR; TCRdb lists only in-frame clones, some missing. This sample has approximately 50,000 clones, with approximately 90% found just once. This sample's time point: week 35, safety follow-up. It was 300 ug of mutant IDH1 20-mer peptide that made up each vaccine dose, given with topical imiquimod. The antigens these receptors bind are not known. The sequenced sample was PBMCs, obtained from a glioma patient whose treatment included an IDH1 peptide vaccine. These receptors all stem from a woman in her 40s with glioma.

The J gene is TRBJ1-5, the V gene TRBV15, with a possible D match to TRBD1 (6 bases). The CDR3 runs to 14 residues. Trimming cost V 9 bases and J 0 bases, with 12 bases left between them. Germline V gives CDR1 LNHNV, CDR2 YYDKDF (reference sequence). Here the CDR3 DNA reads TGTGCCACATGGGACATCCTTAGCAATCAGCCCCAGCATTTT. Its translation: CATWDILSNQPQHF.

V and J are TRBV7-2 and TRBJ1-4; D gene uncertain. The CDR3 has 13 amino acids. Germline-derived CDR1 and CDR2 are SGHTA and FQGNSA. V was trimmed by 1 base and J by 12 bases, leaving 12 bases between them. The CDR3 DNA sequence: TGTGCCAGCAGCTTAGGGCCCGGGTTGGAACTGTTTTTT. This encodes CASSLGPGLELFF. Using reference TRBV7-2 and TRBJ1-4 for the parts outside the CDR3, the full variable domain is GAGVSQSPSNKVTEKGKDVELRCDPISGHTALYWYRQSLGQGLEFLIYFQGNSAPDKSGLPSDRFSAERTGGSVSTLTIQRTQQEDSAVYLCASSLGPGLELFFGSGTQLSVL.

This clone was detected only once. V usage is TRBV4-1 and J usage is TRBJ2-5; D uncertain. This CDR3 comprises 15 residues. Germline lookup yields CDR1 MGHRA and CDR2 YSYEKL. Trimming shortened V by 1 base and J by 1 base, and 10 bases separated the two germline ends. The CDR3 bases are TGCGCCAGCAGCCAAGTAGAATTTAGCCAAGAGACCCAGTACTTC. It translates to CASSQVEFSQETQYF.

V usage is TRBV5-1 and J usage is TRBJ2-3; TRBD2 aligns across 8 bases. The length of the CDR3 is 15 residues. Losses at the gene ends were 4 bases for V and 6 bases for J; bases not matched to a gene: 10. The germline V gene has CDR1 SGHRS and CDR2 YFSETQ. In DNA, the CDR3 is TGCGCCAGCAGCCCAGAAGTCCTAGCGGGTGATACGCAGTATTTT. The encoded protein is CASSPEVLAGDTQYF. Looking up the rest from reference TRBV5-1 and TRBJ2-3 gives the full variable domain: KAGVTQTPRYLIKTRGQQVTLSCSPISGHRSVSWYQQTPGQGLQFLFEYFSETQRNKGNFPGRFSGRQFSNSRSEMNVSTLELGDSALYLCASSPEVLAGDTQYFGPGTRLTVL.

CDR3 in amino acids: CASSSLQGAVYGYTF. In DNA form, the CDR3 reads TGTGCCAGCAGTTCCTTACAGGGGGCTGTCTATGGCTACACCTTC. The V call is TRBV27, the J call TRBJ1-2, with TRBD1 matching over 9 bases. CDR1 is MNHEY and CDR2 is SMNVEV in the germline V gene (reference sequence). The CDR3 contains 15 residues. V dropped 4 bases and J dropped 4; count of bases not matched to a gene: 7.

The CDR3 is CAISVVDGTQYF. For the CDR3, the DNA is TGTGCCATCAGTGTTGTAGATGGGACCCAGTACTTC. This chain joins TRBV10-3 and TRBJ2-5; the D is unclear. V was clipped by 4 bases and J by 7 bases, with 10 bases between them. Germline CDR1 and CDR2: ENHRY and SYGVKD. The CDR3 runs to 12 residues.

The CDR3 DNA is TGCGCCAGCAGTGAGACGACACCTTCCTACAATGAGCAGTTCTTC. Translation gives CASSETTPSYNEQFF. This chain joins TRBV10-1 and TRBJ2-1; no definite D call. This CDR3 is built from 15 residues. V lost 2 bases and J 1 base, leaving 9 bases between the germline ends. Per the germline V gene, CDR1 is WNHNN and CDR2 is SYGVQD (reference sequence).

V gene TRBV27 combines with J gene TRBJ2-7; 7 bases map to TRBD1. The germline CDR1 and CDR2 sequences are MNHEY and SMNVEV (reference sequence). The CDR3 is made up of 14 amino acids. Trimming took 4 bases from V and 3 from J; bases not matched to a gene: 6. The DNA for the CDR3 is TGTGCCAGCAGTTATCGAGGGACAGACTACGAGCAGTACTTC. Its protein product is CASSYRGTDYEQYF.

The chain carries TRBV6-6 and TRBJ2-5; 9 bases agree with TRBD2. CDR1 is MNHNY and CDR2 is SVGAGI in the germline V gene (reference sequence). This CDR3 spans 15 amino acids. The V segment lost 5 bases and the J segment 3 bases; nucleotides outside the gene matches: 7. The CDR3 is CASSMREGQKETQYF. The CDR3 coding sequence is TGTGCCAGCAGTATGCGGGAGGGCCAGAAAGAGACCCAGTACTTC.

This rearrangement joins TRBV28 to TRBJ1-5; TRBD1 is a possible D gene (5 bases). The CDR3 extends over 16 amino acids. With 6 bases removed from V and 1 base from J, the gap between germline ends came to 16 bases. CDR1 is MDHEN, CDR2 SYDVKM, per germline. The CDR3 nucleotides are TGTGCCAGCAGAACGACCACGGCAGGGAGCAATCAGCCCCAGCATTTT. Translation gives CASRTTTAGSNQPQHF.

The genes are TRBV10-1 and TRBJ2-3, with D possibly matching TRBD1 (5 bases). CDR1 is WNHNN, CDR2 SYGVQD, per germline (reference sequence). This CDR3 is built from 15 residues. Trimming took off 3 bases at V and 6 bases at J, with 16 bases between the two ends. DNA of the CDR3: TGCGCCAGCAGTGATGCGTCAGGGATTTCGGATACGCAGTATTTT. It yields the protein CASSDASGISDTQYF.

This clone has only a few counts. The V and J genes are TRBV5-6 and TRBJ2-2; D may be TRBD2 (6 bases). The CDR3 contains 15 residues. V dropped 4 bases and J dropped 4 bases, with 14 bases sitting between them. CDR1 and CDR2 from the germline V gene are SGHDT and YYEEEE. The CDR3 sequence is CASSPLMGGTGELFF. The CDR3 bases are TGTGCCAGCAGCCCCCTAATGGGGGGCACCGGGGAGCTGTTTTTT.

The CDR3 loop is CASSARQGKAEAFF. Written as DNA, the CDR3 is TGTGCCAGCAGTGCAAGACAGGGTAAGGCTGAAGCTTTCTTT. J is TRBJ1-1 and V is TRBV6-1, with TRBD1 matching 7 bases. Looked up from germline, CDR1 is MNHNS and CDR2 is SASEGT. J was trimmed by 6 bases and V by 4 bases; bases with no gene match: 8. The CDR3 extends over 14 amino acids.

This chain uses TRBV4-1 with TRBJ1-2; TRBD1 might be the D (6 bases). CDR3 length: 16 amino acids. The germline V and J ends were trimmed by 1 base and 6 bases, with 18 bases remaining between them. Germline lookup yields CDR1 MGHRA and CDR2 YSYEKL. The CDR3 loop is CASSQVRGKPGNGYTF. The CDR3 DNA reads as TGCGCCAGCAGCCAAGTAAGGGGGAAACCGGGGAATGGCTACACCTTC.

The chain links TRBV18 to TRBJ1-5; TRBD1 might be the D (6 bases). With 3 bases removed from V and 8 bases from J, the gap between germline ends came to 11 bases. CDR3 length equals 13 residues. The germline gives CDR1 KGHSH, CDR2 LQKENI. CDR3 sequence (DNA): TGTGCCAGCTCACCCGGACAGACCGAGCCCCAGCATTTT. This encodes CASSPGQTEPQHF.

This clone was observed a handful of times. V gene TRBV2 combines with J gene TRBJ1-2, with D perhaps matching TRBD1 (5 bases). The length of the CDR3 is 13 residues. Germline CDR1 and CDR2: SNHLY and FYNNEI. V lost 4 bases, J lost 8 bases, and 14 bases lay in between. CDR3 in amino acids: CASSVQGGQGYTF. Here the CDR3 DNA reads TGTGCCAGCAGTGTTCAGGGCGGACAAGGCTACACCTTC.

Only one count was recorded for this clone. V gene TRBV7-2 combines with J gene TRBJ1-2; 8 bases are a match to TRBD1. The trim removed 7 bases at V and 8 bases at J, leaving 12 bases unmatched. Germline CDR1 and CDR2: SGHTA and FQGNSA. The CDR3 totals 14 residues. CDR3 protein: CASTPGWTGTGYTF. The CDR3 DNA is TGTGCCAGCACCCCAGGATGGACAGGGACCGGCTACACCTTC. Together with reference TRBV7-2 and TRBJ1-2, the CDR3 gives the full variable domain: GAGVSQSPSNKVTEKGKDVELRCDPISGHTALYWYRQSLGQGLEFLIYFQGNSAPDKSGLPSDRFSAERTGGSVSTLTIQRTQQEDSAVYLCASTPGWTGTGYTFGSGTRLTVV.

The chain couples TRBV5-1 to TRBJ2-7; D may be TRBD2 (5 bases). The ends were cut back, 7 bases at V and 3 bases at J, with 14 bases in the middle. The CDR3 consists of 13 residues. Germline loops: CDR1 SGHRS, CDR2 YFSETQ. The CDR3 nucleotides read TGCGCCAGCTCAGCCGGGAAAGACTACGAGCAGTACTTC. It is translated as CASSAGKDYEQYF. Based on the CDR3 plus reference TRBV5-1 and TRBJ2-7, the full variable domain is KAGVTQTPRYLIKTRGQQVTLSCSPISGHRSVSWYQQTPGQGLQFLFEYFSETQRNKGNFPGRFSGRQFSNSRSEMNVSTLELGDSALYLCASSAGKDYEQYFGPGTRLTVT.

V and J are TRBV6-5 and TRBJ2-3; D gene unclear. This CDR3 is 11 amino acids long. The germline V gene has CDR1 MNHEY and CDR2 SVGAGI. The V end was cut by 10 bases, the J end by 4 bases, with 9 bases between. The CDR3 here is CATQQSDTQYF. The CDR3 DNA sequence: TGTGCCACCCAGCAGTCAGATACGCAGTATTTT.

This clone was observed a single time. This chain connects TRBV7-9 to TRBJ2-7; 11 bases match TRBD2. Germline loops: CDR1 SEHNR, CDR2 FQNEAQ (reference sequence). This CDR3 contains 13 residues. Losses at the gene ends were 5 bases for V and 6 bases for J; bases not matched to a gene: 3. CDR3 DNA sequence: TGTGCCAGCAGCACACTAGCGGGAGCCGAGCAGTACTTC. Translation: CASSTLAGAEQYF. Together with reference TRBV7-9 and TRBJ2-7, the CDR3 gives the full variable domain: DTGVSQNPRHKITKRGQNVTFRCDPISEHNRLYWYRQTLGQGPEFLTYFQNEAQLEKSRLLSDRFSAERPKGSFSTLEIQRTEQGDSAMYLCASSTLAGAEQYFGPGTRLTVT.

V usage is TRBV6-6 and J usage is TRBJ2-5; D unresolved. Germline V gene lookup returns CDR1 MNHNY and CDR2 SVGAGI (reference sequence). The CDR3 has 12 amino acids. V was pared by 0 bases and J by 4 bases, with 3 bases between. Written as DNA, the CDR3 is TGTGCCAGCAGTTACTCCACAGAGACCCAGTACTTC. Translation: CASSYSTETQYF.

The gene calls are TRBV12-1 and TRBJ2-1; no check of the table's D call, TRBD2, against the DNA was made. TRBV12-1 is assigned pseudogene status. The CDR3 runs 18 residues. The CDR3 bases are TGTGCCAGCAGCTCTCACTCTCCAGGACCGGGGGGACTCAATGAGCAGTTCTTC. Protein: CASSSHSPGPGGLNEQFF.

In DNA form, the CDR3 reads TGCGCCAGCAGCTCTGGCGGAGATACGCAGTATTTT. Translation gives CASSSGGDTQYF. The rearrangement links TRBV5-1 to TRBJ2-3; D ambiguous. CDR1 and CDR2 (germline): SGHRS, YFSETQ. Trimming stripped 3 bases from V and 5 bases from J, with 7 bases between. The CDR3 loop spans 12 amino acids.

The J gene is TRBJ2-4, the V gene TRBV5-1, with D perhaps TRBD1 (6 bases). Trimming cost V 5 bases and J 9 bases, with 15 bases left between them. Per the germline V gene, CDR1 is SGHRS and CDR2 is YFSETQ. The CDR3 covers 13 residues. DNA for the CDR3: TGCGCCAGCAGTGGGGCAGGGGATAGCATTCAGTACTTC. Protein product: CASSGAGDSIQYF.

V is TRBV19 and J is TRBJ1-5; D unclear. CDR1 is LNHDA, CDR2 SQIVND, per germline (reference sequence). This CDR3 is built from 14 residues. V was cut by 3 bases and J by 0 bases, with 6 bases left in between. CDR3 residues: CASSIASSNQPQHF. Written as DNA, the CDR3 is TGTGCCAGTAGTATCGCCAGTAGCAATCAGCCCCAGCATTTT.

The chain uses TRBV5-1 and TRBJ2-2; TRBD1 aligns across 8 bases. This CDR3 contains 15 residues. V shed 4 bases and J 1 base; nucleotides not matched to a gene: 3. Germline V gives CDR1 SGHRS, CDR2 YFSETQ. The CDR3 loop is CASSGGTGNTGELFF. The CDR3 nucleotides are TGCGCCAGCAGCGGGGGGACAGGGAACACCGGGGAGCTGTTTTTT.

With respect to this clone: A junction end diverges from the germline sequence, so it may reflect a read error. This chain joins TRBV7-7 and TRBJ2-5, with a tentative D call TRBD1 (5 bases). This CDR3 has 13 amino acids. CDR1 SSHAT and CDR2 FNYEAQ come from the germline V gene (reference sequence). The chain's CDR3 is CASSWSGAETQYF. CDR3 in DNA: TGTGCTAGCAGCTGGAGTGGGGCGGAGACCCAGTACTTC.

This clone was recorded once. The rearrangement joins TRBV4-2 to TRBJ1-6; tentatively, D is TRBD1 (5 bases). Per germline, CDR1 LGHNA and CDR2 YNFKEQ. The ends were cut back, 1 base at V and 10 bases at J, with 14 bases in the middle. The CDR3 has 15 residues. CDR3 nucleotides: TGTGCCAGCAGCCAAGGTCCCAGGGTGGAGTCACCCCTCCACTTT. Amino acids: CASSQGPRVESPLHF.